This T cell receptor beta chain originates from a study of cytomegalovirus exposure and HLA in healthy donors. PCR employed 60 Vbeta and 13 Jbeta primers. Repertoires were generated with immunoSEQ multiplex PCR, while TCRdb's copy carries only in-frame clones and drops some. The repertoire holds roughly 100,000 clones, with 60% to 75% as singletons. Note on this clone: Its antigen is unidentified.

Regarding the study as a whole: Most TCR sequences were rare, but some public TCRs occurred in many donors. Sequences of the TCR beta chain were said to predict the HLA-A and HLA-B alleles of most subjects accurately. Previously analyzed data showed that most TCR beta V segments were productive at a frequency of about 87% or about 30%.

Germline lookup yields CDR1 SGHTA and CDR2 FQGNSA. This CDR3 is built from 13 residues. J lost 2 bases, V lost 3 bases, and 1 base had no gene match. Donors counted as nominally healthy when sampled, yet unrecorded immune exposures were likely. The clonotype originates from a woman aged 40 to 50 in good health and CMV-seronegative. Sequenced: PBMCs. The chain links TRBV7-2 to TRBJ2-7, with 7 bases aligning to TRBD2. DNA of the CDR3: TGTGCCAGCAGCTTGGGGAGGGCCTACGAGCAGTACTTC. Protein sequence: CASSLGRAYEQYF.